This record looks at one T cell receptor (beta chain) sequence and its context. This entry is derived from a study of shared clonotypes between healthy human individuals. This CDR3 spans 15 amino acids. With 0 bases removed from V and 5 bases from J, the gap between germline ends came to 13 bases. CDR1 is ENHRY and CDR2 is SYGVKD in the germline V gene. Clones were read by immunoSEQ multiplex PCR, and TCRdb kept only the in-frame ones, dropping some. The profile covers about 480,000 clones, with about four fifths appearing a single time and roughly 13% taken by the ten largest. The V call is TRBV10-3, the J call TRBJ2-5, with D uncertain. The sequenced material came from PBMCs. This receptor was obtained from a woman aged 40 to 55 in good health. Some clones in this sample may be carry-over from other donors' samples. This CDR3 is CAISESEQPRETQYF. CDR3 coding DNA: TGTGCCATCAGTGAGTCCGAACAGCCAAGGGAGACCCAGTACTTC.